Listed below are T cell receptor beta chains from one sample, sequenced in a study of neurological immune-mediated disorders. Via MiXCR, TCRdb re-called the 5' RACE reads, giving one row per CDR3 protein. Counted here are 130,000 or so distinct CDR3 sequences, more than 2.5% occurring once; the ten biggest clones make up about 1.2%. The specimen was PBMCs. These receptors were collected from a woman aged 25-40 years with multiple sclerosis. CDR3s include the opening cysteine and the closing phenylalanine or tryptophan. A D gene is named only where the DNA matches it firmly. A row's size may be missing; if present it is once, few, many or a size class.

cdr3_nt: TGCGCCAGCAGCTTGGAGGGGACAGTGGCCACTGAAGCTTTCTTT
cdr3_aa: CASSLEGTVATEAFF
d_call: TRBD1
clone_size: many
v_call: TRBV5-1
j_call: TRBJ1-1

cdr3_nt: TGTGCCAGTAGTATAACTCTGGAGGCGAACACTGAAGCTTTCTTT
cdr3_aa: CASSITLEANTEAFF
d_call: NA
clone_size: many
v_call: TRBV19
j_call: TRBJ1-1

cdr3_nt: TGCAGCGCAGTCTATGGGAACACTGAAGCTTTCTTT
cdr3_aa: CSAVYGNTEAFF
d_call: NA
clone_size: few
v_call: TRBV29-1
j_call: TRBJ1-1

cdr3_nt: TGCAGTGCTAGTTTTTTACTAGCGGGTAACAATGAGCAGTTCTTC
cdr3_aa: CSASFLLAGNNEQFF
d_call: TRBD2
clone_size: many
v_call: TRBV20-1
j_call: TRBJ2-1

cdr3_nt: TGTGCCAGCAGCTTCGCATCACGGGACTATGGCTACACCTTC
cdr3_aa: CASSFASRDYGYTF
d_call: NA
clone_size: many
v_call: TRBV5-6
j_call: TRBJ1-2

cdr3_nt: TGCAGCGTCGTTTACGGGGGCACTGAAGCTTTCTTT
cdr3_aa: CSVVYGGTEAFF
d_call: NA
clone_size: few
v_call: TRBV29-1
j_call: TRBJ1-1

cdr3_nt: TGCAGTGCTAGACCCCTGGGACTAGCGGAAACCGGGGAGCTGTTTTTT
cdr3_aa: CSARPLGLAETGELFF
d_call: TRBD2
clone_size: few
v_call: TRBV20-1
j_call: TRBJ2-2

cdr3_nt: TGTGCCAGCAGCCACGACTACAACCCCGGGGAGCTGTTTTTT
cdr3_aa: CASSHDYNPGELFF
d_call: NA
clone_size: many
v_call: TRBV12-3/TRBV12-4
j_call: TRBJ2-2

cdr3_nt: TGTGCCAGCAGCTTCGGAGGGAAGGAGACCCAGTACTTC
cdr3_aa: CASSFGGKETQYF
d_call: NA
clone_size: many
v_call: TRBV5-6
j_call: TRBJ2-5

cdr3_nt: TGTGCCAGCAGTTACCCATCCAAGAGTAGCGGGACCTACGAGCAGTACTTC
cdr3_aa: CASSYPSKSSGTYEQYF
d_call: TRBD2
clone_size: many
v_call: TRBV6-5
j_call: TRBJ2-7

cdr3_nt: TGTGCCAGCAACTTTGGGCCTGGACAGGGGGCGCCAAGCTATGGCTACACCTTC
cdr3_aa: CASNFGPGQGAPSYGYTF
d_call: TRBD1
clone_size: many
v_call: TRBV7-9
j_call: TRBJ1-2

cdr3_nt: TGTGCCAGCAGCCCCCGGGATCAAGGGGGGGAAAAACTGTTTTTT
cdr3_aa: CASSPRDQGGEKLFF
d_call: NA
clone_size: many
v_call: TRBV7-9
j_call: TRBJ1-4

cdr3_nt: TGCAGTGCTAGAGATTCGAGCGGGGGCCTCTACGAGCAGTACTTC
cdr3_aa: CSARDSSGGLYEQYF
d_call: TRBD2
clone_size: many
v_call: TRBV20-1
j_call: TRBJ2-7

cdr3_nt: TGCAGTGCCCGCGGTGGGGGGGTCCAAGAGACCCAGTACTTC
cdr3_aa: CSARGGGVQETQYF
d_call: TRBD2
clone_size: many
v_call: TRBV20-1
j_call: TRBJ2-5

cdr3_nt: TGTGCCAGCAGGCGACAACTGGGATCCTACGAGCAGTACTTC
cdr3_aa: CASRRQLGSYEQYF
d_call: NA
clone_size: many
v_call: TRBV27
j_call: TRBJ2-7

cdr3_nt: TGTGCCAGCAGCGTAATAGGGGGCTCTGAGCAGTTCTTC
cdr3_aa: CASSVIGGSEQFF
d_call: TRBD1
clone_size: many
v_call: TRBV9
j_call: TRBJ2-1

cdr3_nt: TGTGCCAGCAGCTTGGGGGCGGGCCCCTATGGCTACACCTTC
cdr3_aa: CASSLGAGPYGYTF
d_call: NA
clone_size: many
v_call: TRBV5-6
j_call: TRBJ1-2

cdr3_nt: TGCAGTGCCCCGAGACACACGAACACTGAAGCTTTCTTT
cdr3_aa: CSAPRHTNTEAFF
d_call: NA
clone_size: many
v_call: TRBV20-1
j_call: TRBJ1-1

cdr3_nt: TGTGCCAGCAGCACTTCAGGAAGCCGGGAACAGCCCCAGCATTTT
cdr3_aa: CASSTSGSREQPQHF
d_call: NA
clone_size: many
v_call: TRBV9
j_call: TRBJ1-5

cdr3_nt: TGCAGTGCCGCCGCTCGATTTCGGGGTCACGCAGATACGCAGTATTTT
cdr3_aa: CSAAARFRGHADTQYF
d_call: NA
clone_size: many
v_call: TRBV20-1
j_call: TRBJ2-3

cdr3_nt: TGTGCCAGCAGTTTAGATCCCGGAAAGGGACCCTACGAGCAGTACTTC
cdr3_aa: CASSLDPGKGPYEQYF
d_call: NA
clone_size: many
v_call: TRBV12-3/TRBV12-4
j_call: TRBJ2-7

cdr3_nt: TGCAGTGCTAGCTCGCGGTTTGAAGCTTTCTTT
cdr3_aa: CSASSRFEAFF
d_call: NA
clone_size: many
v_call: TRBV20-1
j_call: TRBJ1-1

cdr3_nt: TGCAGTGCTCCTCCGGGACAGGGGGGTCATAATTCACCCCTCCACTTT
cdr3_aa: CSAPPGQGGHNSPLHF
d_call: TRBD1
clone_size: many
v_call: TRBV20-1
j_call: TRBJ1-6

cdr3_nt: TGCGCCAGCAGCTTGGGGTCAGGAGGAAACAATCAGCCCCAGCATTTT
cdr3_aa: CASSLGSGGNNQPQHF
d_call: NA
clone_size: many
v_call: TRBV5-1
j_call: TRBJ1-5

cdr3_nt: TGTGCCAGCAGCTTGATTAGCGGACAGGGGGACTACGAGCAGTACTTC
cdr3_aa: CASSLISGQGDYEQYF
d_call: TRBD1
clone_size: many
v_call: TRBV7-2
j_call: TRBJ2-7

cdr3_nt: TGCGCCAGCAGCCAACCGACACGGGCGGGGGGCGAGCAGTACTTC
cdr3_aa: CASSQPTRAGGEQYF
d_call: TRBD2
clone_size: NA
v_call: TRBV4-1
j_call: TRBJ2-7

cdr3_nt: TGTGCCTGGAGTCTACTGGACAGAACAGATACGCAGTATTTT
cdr3_aa: CAWSLLDRTDTQYF
d_call: NA
clone_size: few
v_call: TRBV30
j_call: TRBJ2-3

cdr3_nt: TGTGCCAGCAGCTTTAGGGGAAAGCTCCAAGAGACCCAGTACTTC
cdr3_aa: CASSFRGKLQETQYF
d_call: NA
clone_size: NA
v_call: TRBV7-9
j_call: TRBJ2-5

cdr3_nt: TGTGCCAGCAGTTTAGTCGAGGGACAGGGTCATCCTAATGAGCAGTTCTTC
cdr3_aa: CASSLVEGQGHPNEQFF
d_call: TRBD1
clone_size: many
v_call: TRBV12-3/TRBV12-4
j_call: TRBJ2-1

cdr3_nt: TGTGCCAGCAGATACCCCGGGACGTTGAACACTGAAGCTTTCTTT
cdr3_aa: CASRYPGTLNTEAFF
d_call: NA
clone_size: many
v_call: TRBV28
j_call: TRBJ1-1

cdr3_nt: TGTGCCGCAGGCAGCGGCAATGAGCAGTTCTTC
cdr3_aa: CAAGSGNEQFF
d_call: NA
clone_size: many
v_call: TRBV25-1
j_call: TRBJ2-1

cdr3_nt: TGTGCCAGCGTCGGGACTATGGGCACAGATACGCAGTATTTT
cdr3_aa: CASVGTMGTDTQYF
d_call: TRBD2
clone_size: many
v_call: TRBV2
j_call: TRBJ2-3

cdr3_nt: TGTGCCAGCAGCTTAACAGGGGGCGAAAACGAGCAGTACTTC
cdr3_aa: CASSLTGGENEQYF
d_call: TRBD1
clone_size: many
v_call: TRBV7-2
j_call: TRBJ2-7

cdr3_nt: TGTGCCACCAGCAGAGGGCAGTCAAATCAGCCCCAGCATTTT
cdr3_aa: CATSRGQSNQPQHF
d_call: NA
clone_size: many
v_call: TRBV15
j_call: TRBJ1-5

cdr3_nt: TGCGCCAGCAGCCAAGAGGGGGATGGCTACACCTTC
cdr3_aa: CASSQEGDGYTF
d_call: NA
clone_size: many
v_call: TRBV4-3
j_call: TRBJ1-2

cdr3_nt: TGTGCCAGCAGCTTCCCCCTCACTGAAGCTTTCTTT
cdr3_aa: CASSFPLTEAFF
d_call: NA
clone_size: many
v_call: TRBV7-2
j_call: TRBJ1-1

cdr3_nt: TGCAGTGCCGACAGGGCTGAAATCTATGGCTACACCTTC
cdr3_aa: CSADRAEIYGYTF
d_call: TRBD1
clone_size: many
v_call: TRBV20-1
j_call: TRBJ1-2

cdr3_nt: TGTGCCAGCAGCCAGGGACTAGCGGGGCATGAGCAGTTCTTC
cdr3_aa: CASSQGLAGHEQFF
d_call: TRBD2
clone_size: many
v_call: TRBV7-2
j_call: TRBJ2-1

cdr3_nt: TGTGCCAGCAGCGCGACCGGGGCTGAATTCTATTTAGATGGCTACACCTTC
cdr3_aa: CASSATGAEFYLDGYTF
d_call: NA
clone_size: many
v_call: TRBV27
j_call: TRBJ1-2

cdr3_nt: TGTGCCAGCAGTTTGGGACAGGACCCGCGTAAAAACATTCAGTACTTC
cdr3_aa: CASSLGQDPRKNIQYF
d_call: NA
clone_size: many
v_call: TRBV21-1
j_call: TRBJ2-4

cdr3_nt: TGTGCCAGCAGTGATTACGAGCAGTACTTC
cdr3_aa: CASSDYEQYF
d_call: NA
clone_size: many
v_call: TRBV2
j_call: TRBJ2-7